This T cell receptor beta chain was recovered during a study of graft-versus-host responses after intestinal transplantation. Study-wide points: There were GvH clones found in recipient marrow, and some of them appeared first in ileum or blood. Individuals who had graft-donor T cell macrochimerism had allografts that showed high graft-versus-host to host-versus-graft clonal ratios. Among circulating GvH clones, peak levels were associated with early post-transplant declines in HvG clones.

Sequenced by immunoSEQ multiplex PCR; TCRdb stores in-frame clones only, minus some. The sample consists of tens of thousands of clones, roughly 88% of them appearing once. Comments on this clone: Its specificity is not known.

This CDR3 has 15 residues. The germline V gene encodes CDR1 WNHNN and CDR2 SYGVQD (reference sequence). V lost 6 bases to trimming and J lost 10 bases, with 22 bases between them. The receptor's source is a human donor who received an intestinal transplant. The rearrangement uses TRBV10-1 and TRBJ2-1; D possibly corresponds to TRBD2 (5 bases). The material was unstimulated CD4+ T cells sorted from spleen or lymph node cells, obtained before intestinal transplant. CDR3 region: CASSPDGIGVREQFF. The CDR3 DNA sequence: TGCGCCAGCAGCCCAGACGGGATCGGGGTGCGGGAGCAGTTCTTC.